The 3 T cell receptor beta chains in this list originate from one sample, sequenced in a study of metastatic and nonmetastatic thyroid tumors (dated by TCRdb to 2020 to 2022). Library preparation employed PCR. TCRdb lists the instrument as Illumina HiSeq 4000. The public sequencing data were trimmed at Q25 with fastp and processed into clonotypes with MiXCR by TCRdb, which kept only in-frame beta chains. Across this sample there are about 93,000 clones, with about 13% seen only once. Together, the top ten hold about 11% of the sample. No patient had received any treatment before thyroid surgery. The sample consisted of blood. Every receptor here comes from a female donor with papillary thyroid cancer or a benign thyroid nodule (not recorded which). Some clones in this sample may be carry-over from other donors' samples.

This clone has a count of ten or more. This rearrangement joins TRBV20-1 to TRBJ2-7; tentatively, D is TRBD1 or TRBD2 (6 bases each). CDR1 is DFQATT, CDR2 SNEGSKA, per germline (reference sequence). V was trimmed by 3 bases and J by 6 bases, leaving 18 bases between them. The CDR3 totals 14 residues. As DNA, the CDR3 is TGCAGTGCTAGCAGGGGACTGCGATCTGTCGAGCAGTACTTC. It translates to CSASRGLRSVEQYF.

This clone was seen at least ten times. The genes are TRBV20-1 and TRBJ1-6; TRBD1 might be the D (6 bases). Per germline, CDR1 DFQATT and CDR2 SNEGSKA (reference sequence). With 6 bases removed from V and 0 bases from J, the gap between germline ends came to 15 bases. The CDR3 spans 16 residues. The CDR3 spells CSALGQKSSYNSPLHF. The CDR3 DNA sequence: TGCAGTGCCCTTGGACAGAAGAGCTCCTATAATTCACCCCTCCACTTT.

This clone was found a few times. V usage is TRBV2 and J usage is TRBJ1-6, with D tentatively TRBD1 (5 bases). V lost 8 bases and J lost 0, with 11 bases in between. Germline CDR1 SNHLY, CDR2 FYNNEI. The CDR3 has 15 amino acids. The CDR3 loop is CASGQPSSYNSPLHF. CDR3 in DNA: TGTGCCAGCGGACAACCGAGCTCCTATAATTCACCCCTCCACTTT.